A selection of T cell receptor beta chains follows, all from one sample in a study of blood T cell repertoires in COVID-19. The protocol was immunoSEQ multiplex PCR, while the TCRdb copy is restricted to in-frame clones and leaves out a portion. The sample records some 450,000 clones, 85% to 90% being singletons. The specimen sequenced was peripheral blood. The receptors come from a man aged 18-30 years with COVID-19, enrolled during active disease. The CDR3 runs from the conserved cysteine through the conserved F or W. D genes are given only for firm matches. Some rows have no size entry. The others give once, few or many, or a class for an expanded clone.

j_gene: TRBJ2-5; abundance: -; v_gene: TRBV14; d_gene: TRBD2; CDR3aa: CASRPSGGSKTQYF; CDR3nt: TGTGCCAGCAGACCTAGCGGGGGGTCCAAGACCCAGTACTTC
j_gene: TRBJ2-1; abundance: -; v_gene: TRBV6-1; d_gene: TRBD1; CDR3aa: CASSALLTGGSYNEQFF; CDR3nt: TGTGCCAGCAGTGCACTACTTACAGGGGGCTCCTACAATGAGCAGTTCTTC
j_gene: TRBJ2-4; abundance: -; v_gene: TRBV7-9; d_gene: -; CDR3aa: CASSPTGWRNIQYF; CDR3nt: TGTGCCAGCAGCCCCACAGGGTGGAGAAACATTCAGTACTTC
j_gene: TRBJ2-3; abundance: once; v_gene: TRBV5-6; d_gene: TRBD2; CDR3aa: CASSFPGLAGGFTDTQYF; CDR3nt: TGTGCCAGCAGCTTCCCGGGACTAGCGGGGGGATTCACAGATACGCAGTATTTT
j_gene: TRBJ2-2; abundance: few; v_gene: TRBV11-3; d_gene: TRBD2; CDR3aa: CASSLQGLAGGELFF; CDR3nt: TGTGCCAGCAGCTTACAGGGACTAGCTGGCGGGGAGCTGTTTTTT
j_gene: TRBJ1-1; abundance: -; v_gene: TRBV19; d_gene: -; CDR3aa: CASSKSPSGMNTEAFF; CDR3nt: TGTGCCAGTAGTAAGAGCCCGAGCGGGATGAACACTGAAGCTTTCTTT
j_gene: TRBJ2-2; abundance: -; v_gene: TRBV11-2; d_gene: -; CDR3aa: CASSHARGIPTGELFF; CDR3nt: TGTGCCAGCAGCCACGCCCGGGGGATCCCCACCGGGGAGCTGTTTTTT
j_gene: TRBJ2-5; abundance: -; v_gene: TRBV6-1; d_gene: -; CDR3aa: CASSELAFQETQYF; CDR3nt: TGTGCCAGCAGTGAACTGGCCTTCCAAGAGACCCAGTACTTC
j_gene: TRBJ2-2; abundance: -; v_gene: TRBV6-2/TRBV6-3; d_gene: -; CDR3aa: CASSSGQGLTGELFF; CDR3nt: TGTGCCAGCAGCTCGGGTCAGGGGCTCACCGGGGAGCTGTTTTTT
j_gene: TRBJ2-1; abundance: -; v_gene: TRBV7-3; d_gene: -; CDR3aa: CASSPDLHSSYNEQFF; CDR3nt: TGTGCCAGCAGCCCAGATCTACACAGCTCCTACAATGAGCAGTTCTTC
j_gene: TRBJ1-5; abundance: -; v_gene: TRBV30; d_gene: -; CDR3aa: CAWTPGVEGQPQHF; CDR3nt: TGTGCCTGGACCCCGGGGGTTGAGGGCCAGCCCCAGCATTTT
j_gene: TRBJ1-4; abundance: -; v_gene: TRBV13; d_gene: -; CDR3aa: CASSFGGTTTNEKLFF; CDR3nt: TGTGCCAGCAGCTTCGGCGGCACCACAACTAATGAAAAACTGTTTTTT
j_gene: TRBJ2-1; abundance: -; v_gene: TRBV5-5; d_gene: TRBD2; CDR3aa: CASSLTSGSYNEQFF; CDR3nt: TGTGCCAGCAGCTTGACTAGCGGCTCCTACAATGAGCAGTTCTTC
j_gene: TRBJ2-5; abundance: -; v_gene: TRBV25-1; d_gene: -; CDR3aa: CASSAEVETQYF; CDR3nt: TGTGCCAGCAGTGCTGAGGTGGAGACCCAGTACTTC
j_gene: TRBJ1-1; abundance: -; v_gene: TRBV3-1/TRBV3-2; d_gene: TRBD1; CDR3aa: CASSPQGTVHKEAFF; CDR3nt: TGTGCCAGCAGCCCACAAGGGACAGTACATAAGGAAGCTTTCTTT
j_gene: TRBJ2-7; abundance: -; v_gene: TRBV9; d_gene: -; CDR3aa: CASSVTGSPRLYEQYF; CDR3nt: TGTGCCAGCAGCGTAACAGGGAGTCCCCGACTCTACGAGCAGTACTTC
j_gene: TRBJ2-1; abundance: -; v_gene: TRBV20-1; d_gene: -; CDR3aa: CSASSAGEGQANEQFF; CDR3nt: TGCAGTGCTAGTTCCGCGGGAGAGGGACAAGCCAATGAGCAGTTCTTC
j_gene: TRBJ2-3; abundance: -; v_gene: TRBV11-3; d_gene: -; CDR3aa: CASSPGRRGSTDTQYF; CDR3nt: TGTGCCAGCAGCCCAGGAAGGCGTGGGTCCACAGATACGCAGTATTTT
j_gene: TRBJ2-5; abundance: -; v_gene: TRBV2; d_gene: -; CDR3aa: CASAERGGGRLLYF; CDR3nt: TGTGCCAGCGCTGAACGGGGTGGTGGGAGGCTCCTGTACTTC
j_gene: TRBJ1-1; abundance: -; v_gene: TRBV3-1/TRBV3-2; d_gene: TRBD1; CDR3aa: CASSLGQGRNTEAFF; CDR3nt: TGTGCCAGCAGCCTGGGACAGGGTAGGAACACTGAAGCTTTCTTT
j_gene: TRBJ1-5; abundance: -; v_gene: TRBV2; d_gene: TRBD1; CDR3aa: CASGRQGGNQPQHF; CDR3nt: TGTGCCAGCGGCCGACAGGGAGGAAATCAGCCCCAGCATTTT
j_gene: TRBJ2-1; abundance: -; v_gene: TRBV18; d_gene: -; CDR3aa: CASSRDREQFF; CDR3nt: TGTGCCAGCTCACGTGATCGGGAGCAGTTCTTC
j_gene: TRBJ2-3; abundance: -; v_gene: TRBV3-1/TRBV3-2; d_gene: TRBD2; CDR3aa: CASSQDVLAGVTDTQYF; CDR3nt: TGTGCCAGCAGCCAAGATGTTTTAGCGGGGGTCACAGATACGCAGTATTTT
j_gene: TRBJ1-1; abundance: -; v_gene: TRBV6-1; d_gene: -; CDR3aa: CASSELANVAEAFF; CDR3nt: TGTGCCAGCAGTGAATTGGCAAACGTTGCTGAAGCTTTCTTT